This T cell receptor (beta chain) was retrieved from a study of sequential checkpoint blockade in melanoma. Background on the study: Each arm's sequence ended with maintenance nivolumab. TCRbeta immunosequencing was performed on DNA from roughly 90 pretreatment melanoma tumor samples. Study-wide results and limits: Tumor T-cell fraction and clonality correlated with PD-L1 and CD8+ counts.

Treatment indicated: randomized to nivolumab then ipilimumab (arm A) or the reverse (arm B). The CDR3 is 15 amino acids. V lost 3 bases and J lost 4, with 12 bases in between. Germline V gives CDR1 SGHNT, CDR2 YENEEA. This clone was detected a few times. Antigen specificity is unknown. The repertoire was sequenced with immunoSEQ multiplex PCR; TCRdb's copy has only in-frame clones and lacks some. The sample carries approximately 20,000 clones, around 25% recorded once. The V call is TRBV11-3, the J call TRBJ1-4; D is perhaps TRBD1 (6 bases). The sequence was obtained from a human donor with melanoma. The material was tumor tissue (inferred from file names), obtained from a patient given nivolumab and ipilimumab in sequence. CDR3 in amino acids: CASSFGGPDNEKLFF. DNA for the CDR3: TGTGCCAGCAGCTTTGGGGGCCCGGATAATGAAAAACTGTTTTTT.